One sample yielded the 11 T cell receptor beta chains listed below, sequenced in a study of blood T cell repertoires in COVID-19. Produced via immunoSEQ multiplex PCR; TCRdb's table is partial and in-frame only. The sample has under 250,000 clones; approximately 86% are singletons. The sample taken for sequencing was peripheral blood. All receptors derive from an older woman who had recovered from COVID-19.

This clone was counted a single time. The rearrangement links TRBV6-5 to TRBJ2-7, with a tentative D call TRBD2 (5 bases). V was trimmed by 8 bases and J by 0 bases, leaving 17 bases between them. The CDR3 consists of 15 residues. CDR1 is MNHEY, CDR2 SVGAGI, per germline. This CDR3 is CASSRLPQSSYEQYF. The CDR3 bases are TGTGCCAGCTCCCGACTACCCCAAAGCTCCTACGAGCAGTACTTC.

This chain connects TRBV5-1 to TRBJ2-1; 8 bases are shared with TRBD2. The CDR3 length is 16 residues. Trimming took 0 bases from V and 10 from J; bases not matched to a gene: 12. Germline V gene lookup returns CDR1 SGHRS and CDR2 YFSETQ. The DNA of the CDR3 is TGCGCCAGCAGCTTGGATCCGGCCTCTATAGCGGGGGAGCAGTTCTTC. Amino acid sequence: CASSLDPASIAGEQFF.

The table lists this clone with a count of one. The chain has TRBV3-1 (or the pseudogene TRBV3-2) and TRBJ1-3; D unclear. Germline V gene data show CDR1 as LGHDT and CDR2 as YNNKEL (reference sequence). V shed 2 bases and J shed 11 bases, with 10 bases lying between them. The length of the CDR3 is 12 residues. The CDR3 spells CASSQLERPIYF. CDR3 coding DNA: TGTGCCAGCAGCCAACTTGAGCGGCCCATATATTTT.

CDR3 loop: CASSAPRVSNEQFF. CDR3 sequence (DNA): TGTGCCAGCAGCGCCCCGCGCGTAAGCAATGAGCAGTTCTTC. This chain connects TRBV7-3 to TRBJ2-1; D unclear. The CDR3 sequence is 14 residues long. Germline CDR1 and CDR2: SGHTA and FQGTGA. Trimming removed 5 bases from V and 6 bases from J, with 14 bases in between.

The chain carries TRBV4-2 and TRBJ2-7; TRBD1 is a possible D gene (6 bases). V was trimmed by 0 bases and J by 1 base, leaving 10 bases between them. Germline V gene lookup returns CDR1 LGHNA and CDR2 YNFKEQ. The CDR3 extends over 15 amino acids. The CDR3 is CASSQDHRASYEQYF. The DNA of the CDR3 is TGTGCCAGCAGCCAAGATCACAGGGCGTCCTACGAGCAGTACTTC.

The rearrangement uses TRBV4-2 and TRBJ2-3; TRBD2 matches 10 bases. Germline V gene data show CDR1 as LGHNA and CDR2 as YNFKEQ. CDR3 length: 17 amino acids. With V trimmed by 6 bases and J by 3 bases, 12 bases remained unmatched. The CDR3 DNA follows: TGTGCCAGCAGTCCTAAGCGGGGGGGTAGGGTAACAGATACGCAGTATTTT. It specifies CASSPKRGGRVTDTQYF.

The count of this clone is one. This chain joins TRBV5-5 and TRBJ2-3; 7 bases align to TRBD2. CDR3 size: 15 residues. Germline V CDR1 and CDR2: SGHKS, YYEKEE (reference sequence). V trimming: 1 base; J trimming: 3 bases; junction bases outside the gene matches: 5. The CDR3 spells CASSLLSGETDTQYF. DNA for the CDR3: TGTGCCAGCAGCTTGCTGAGCGGGGAGACAGATACGCAGTATTTT.

The count of this clone is one. The chain combines TRBV29-1 with TRBJ1-2; D not resolved. Trimming took 6 bases from V and 2 from J, leaving 13 bases between them. CDR3 length: 13 residues. CDR1 SQVTM and CDR2 ANQGSEA come from the germline V gene. CDR3 bases: TGCAGCGTCAAGGACTCCTCGAACTATGGCTACACCTTC. It codes for CSVKDSSNYGYTF.

The CDR3 protein is CASSLTSGGNEQFF. The DNA of the CDR3 is TGTGCCAGCAGTTTAACTAGCGGGGGCAATGAGCAGTTCTTC. V gene TRBV28 combines with J gene TRBJ2-1; 11 bases are a match to TRBD2. With 2 bases clipped from V and 6 bases from J, the junction kept 0 bases outside the gene matches. The CDR3 is 14 residues long. CDR1 MDHEN and CDR2 SYDVKM come from the germline V gene.

This rearrangement joins TRBV5-5 to TRBJ1-5; D gene uncertain. The CDR3 is 15 residues long. The germline CDR1 and CDR2 sequences are SGHKS and YYEKEE (reference sequence). Between the trimmed V and J ends, which lost 4 bases and 4 bases, there was a span of 15 bases. CDR3 sequence (DNA): TGTGCCAGCAGCCTGCAGGAGGCCTTTAATCAGCCCCAGCATTTT. Translated, it gives CASSLQEAFNQPQHF.

The genes are TRBV7-9 and TRBJ1-2, with 7 bases aligning to TRBD1. Germline CDR1 SEHNR, CDR2 FQNEAQ (reference sequence). The V gene end was trimmed by 8 bases and the J gene end by 4 bases; junction bases not matched to a gene: 10. The CDR3 sequence is 14 residues long. In DNA form, the CDR3 reads TGTGCCAGCGGGGGGACAGCCGCCTCCTATGGCTACACCTTC. Amino acids: CASGGTAASYGYTF.